This TCR beta chain was recorded in a study of blood T cell repertoires in COVID-19. Study-wide background: PBMCs, B-cell-depleted T cells, or T cells provided the cDNA or gDNA that made up the material.

This clone was seen only once. Trimming removed 9 bases from V and 3 bases from J; junction bases left unmatched: 10. The CDR3 spans 18 residues. CDR1 and CDR2 from the germline V gene are LNHDA and SQIVND (reference sequence). Authors' processing steps: Cell counts per sample came from amplifying reference gene primers. Only in-frame clones appear in the TCRdb table, and some are missing; sequencing was by immunoSEQ multiplex PCR. V, J and clone size are taken as reported in that table, and D and trimming were inferred from the DNA itself. Found here are 150,000 to 200,000 clones, 87% of them singletons; the top ten hold 20% to 25%.

The chain links TRBV19 to TRBJ2-2, with TRBD2 identical over 16 bases. The specimen was peripheral blood. This clonotype originated in a man between 60 and 70 years old with active or convalescent COVID-19. The CDR3 is CASGTSGGARVDTGELFF. Written as DNA, the CDR3 is TGTGCCAGCGGGACTAGCGGGGGGGCCAGGGTCGACACCGGGGAGCTGTTTTTT. Variable domain in full (rest from reference TRBV19 and TRBJ2-2): DGGITQSPKYLFRKEGQNVTLSCEQNLNHDAMYWYRQDPGQGLRLIYYSQIVNDFQKGDIAEGYSVSREKKESFPLTVTSAQKNPTAFYLCASGTSGGARVDTGELFFGEGSRLTVL.